These 10 T cell receptor beta chains were sequenced from one sample in a study of identical twins. Using its own MiXCR run on the 5' RACE reads, TCRdb lists one record per CDR3 protein. The sample gives about 730,000 distinct CDR3 sequences, 21% of which show up once; 4% to 4.5% is in the top ten. This sample was also put to use in a study of T cells expressing NK-cell markers.

Sample: PBMCs. The receptors originated from a woman aged 18-29 years in good health.

The rearrangement links TRBV6-5 to TRBJ2-1; D unclear. CDR1 is MNHEY, CDR2 SVGAGI, per germline. This CDR3 is 14 amino acids long. The germline V and J ends were trimmed by 2 bases and 8 bases, with 13 bases remaining between them. The CDR3 DNA follows: TGTGCCAGCAGTTACCACCAAAGGGCCCATGAGCAGTTCTTC. It yields the protein CASSYHQRAHEQFF.

The sample holds a few counts of this clonotype. V usage is TRBV7-9 and J usage is TRBJ2-1; D unresolved. Per germline, CDR1 SEHNR and CDR2 FQNEAQ (reference sequence). With 5 bases removed from V and 9 bases from J, the gap between germline ends came to 11 bases. This CDR3 has 12 amino acids. CDR3 nucleotide sequence: TGTGCCAGCAGCCCGCGCTTGGGTGAGCAGTTCTTC. Translating it yields CASSPRLGEQFF.

This clonotype occurred many times. The rearrangement uses TRBV7-9 and TRBJ2-3, with 7 bases that match TRBD2. The ends lost 4 bases at V and 4 bases at J; junction bases unmatched: 2. This CDR3 spans 13 amino acids. From germline, CDR1 is SEHNR and CDR2 FQNEAQ (reference sequence). This CDR3 reads CASSSGGPDTQYF. CDR3 coding DNA: TGTGCCAGCAGCTCGGGGGGACCAGATACGCAGTATTTT. Variable domain in full (rest from reference TRBV7-9 and TRBJ2-3): DTGVSQNPRHKITKRGQNVTFRCDPISEHNRLYWYRQTLGQGPEFLTYFQNEAQLEKSRLLSDRFSAERPKGSFSTLEIQRTEQGDSAMYLCASSSGGPDTQYFGPGTRLTVL.

The sample holds a few counts of this clonotype. The chain has TRBV6-5 and TRBJ2-1; D might be TRBD2 (5 bases). V was clipped by 4 bases and J by 12 bases, with 19 bases between them. CDR1 is MNHEY and CDR2 is SVGAGI in the germline V gene. The CDR3 contains 14 residues. In nucleotides, the CDR3 is TGTGCCAGCAGTTTATCGACTACAAACAAAGTGCAGTTCTTC. Encoded protein: CASSLSTTNKVQFF.

This clonotype was picked up a small number of times. The DNA for the CDR3 is TGCAGTGCTAGCCCTAGCGTCGACTCCTACGAGCAGTACTTC. Translation: CSASPSVDSYEQYF. This chain uses TRBV20-1 with TRBJ2-7; D perhaps matches TRBD2 (6 bases). V lost 3 bases to trimming and J lost 0 bases, with 12 bases between them. This CDR3 spans 14 amino acids. Germline V CDR1 and CDR2: DFQATT, SNEGSKA (reference sequence).

The rearrangement joins TRBV5-1 to TRBJ2-1, with 7 bases aligning to TRBD1. V dropped 3 bases and J dropped 9; count of bases not matched to a gene: 6. The germline V gene has CDR1 SGHRS and CDR2 YFSETQ. This CDR3 spans 13 amino acids. The CDR3 DNA sequence: TGCGCCAGCAGCTCTACAGGGGAGCTTGAGCAGTTCTTC. Amino acids: CASSSTGELEQFF.

Written as DNA, the CDR3 is TGTGCCAGCAGCTTAGAGGGGAGCTCCGAGCAGTACTTC. Translating gives CASSLEGSSEQYF. V usage is TRBV7-2 and J usage is TRBJ2-7; the D call may be TRBD1 or TRBD2 (5 bases each). Looked up from germline, CDR1 is SGHTA and CDR2 is FQGNSA. The V gene lost 1 base and the J gene lost 6 bases, with 10 bases spanning the gap. The CDR3 is 13 amino acids.

This clonotype appeared a few times. CDR3 amino acids: CSARKGYEQYF. The DNA for the CDR3 is TGCAGTGCTAGAAAGGGCTACGAGCAGTACTTC. The rearrangement joins TRBV20-1 to TRBJ2-7; no clear D gene. V shed 2 bases and J shed 3 bases, with 5 bases lying between them. CDR1 is DFQATT and CDR2 is SNEGSKA in the germline V gene (reference sequence). This CDR3 is 11 amino acids long.

The chain recombines TRBV10-3 with TRBJ1-1; D is perhaps TRBD1 (6 bases). In germline, CDR1 is ENHRY, CDR2 SYGVKD. V lost 2 bases, J lost 8 bases, and 12 bases lay in between. The CDR3 length is 13 residues. The CDR3 loop reads CAISEAGRGEAFF. CDR3 coding DNA: TGTGCCATCAGTGAGGCGGGCAGGGGCGAAGCTTTCTTT.

V and J are TRBV6-5 and TRBJ2-5; 10 nucleotides line up with TRBD2. This CDR3 is built from 15 residues. Per germline, CDR1 MNHEY and CDR2 SVGAGI. V gave up 0 bases and J gave up 7 bases; unmatched junction bases: 5. CDR3 in amino acids: CASSYSSASGGTQYF. The CDR3 bases are TGTGCCAGCAGTTACTCGAGTGCTAGCGGGGGGACCCAGTACTTC.